Below, 18 T cell receptor beta chains from the same sample are listed, as sequenced in a study of shared clonotypes between healthy human individuals. Naive CD8 cells lacked CD45RO, underwent positive selection for CCR7 and left out terminally differentiated effector memory CD45RA+ cells. Clones were read by immunoSEQ multiplex PCR, and TCRdb kept only the in-frame ones, dropping some. The sample contains 1.5 million to 2.5 million clones, roughly 94% of which appear only once. The material sequenced was naive CD8+ T cells sorted from blood. These receptor sequences come from a man between 18 and 35 years old in good health.

V gene TRBV21-1 combines with J gene TRBJ2-2; no check of the table's D call, TRBD2, against the DNA was made. TRBV21-1 is classified as a pseudogene. This CDR3 is 16 amino acids long. The CDR3, as DNA: TGTGCCAGCAGCAAGGCCGCGGGCCCGGTCACCGGGGAGCTGTTTTTT. Protein product: CASSKAAGPVTGELFF.

The genes are TRBV2 and TRBJ2-1; 8 nucleotides agree with TRBD1. The J segment lost 4 bases and the V segment lost 3 bases, leaving 8 bases of the junction unmatched. From germline, CDR1 is SNHLY and CDR2 FYNNEI. The CDR3 sequence is 16 residues long. CDR3: CASSEGGQGLYNEQFF. For the CDR3, the DNA is TGTGCCAGCAGTGAGGGTGGACAGGGCCTTTACAATGAGCAGTTCTTC.

The genes are TRBV4-1 and TRBJ2-7; D ambiguous. Germline CDR1 and CDR2: MGHRA and YSYEKL. The CDR3 sequence is 13 residues long. With 6 bases removed from V and 2 bases from J, the gap between germline ends came to 11 bases. In nucleotides, the CDR3 is TGCGCCAGCAGTCGAATGGGGACCTACGAGCAGTACTTC. Translated, it gives CASSRMGTYEQYF.

This clone was counted once. The rearrangement joins TRBV5-4 to TRBJ2-1, with TRBD1 matching over 7 bases. CDR1 and CDR2 (germline): SGHNT, YYREEE (reference sequence). The trim removed 4 bases at V and 6 bases at J, leaving 7 bases unmatched. The CDR3 length is 14 residues. DNA of the CDR3: TGTGCCAGCAGCCAACTACAGGGGCCCAATGAGCAGTTCTTC. The encoded protein is CASSQLQGPNEQFF.

The chain employs TRBV11-2 and TRBJ2-5; D is unresolved. The ends were cut back, 6 bases at V and 4 bases at J, with 12 bases in the middle. The CDR3 has 13 amino acids. Germline V lookup: CDR1 SGHAT, CDR2 FQNNGV. The CDR3 spells CASSPARLETQYF. CDR3 sequence (DNA): TGTGCCAGCAGTCCAGCCCGGTTAGAGACCCAGTACTTC.

This rearrangement joins TRBV29-1 to TRBJ2-5; possibly TRBD1 for D (7 bases). The CDR3 totals 16 residues. V was shortened by 6 bases and J by 3 bases, with 23 bases between the two germline ends. CDR1 is SQVTM and CDR2 is ANQGSEA in the germline V gene. The CDR3 sequence is CSVKGNRGGEEETQYF. The CDR3 DNA is TGCAGCGTCAAAGGGAACAGGGGAGGTGAAGAAGAGACCCAGTACTTC.

The chain recombines TRBV10-3 with TRBJ2-2; D call uncertain. Per germline, CDR1 ENHRY and CDR2 SYGVKD. V was clipped by 6 bases and J by 1 base, with 12 bases between them. There are 15 residues in the CDR3. The CDR3 DNA reads TGTGCCATCAGCGAGGCATTCGGGAACACCGGGGAGCTGTTTTTT. Its protein product is CAISEAFGNTGELFF.

This sequence joins TRBV19 and TRBJ1-5, with D unclear. CDR3 length equals 12 residues. Looked up from germline, CDR1 is LNHDA and CDR2 is SQIVND (reference sequence). Trimming pared 7 bases from V and 9 bases from J, leaving 13 bases between. In DNA, the CDR3 is TGTGCCAGTAAAGTGGGTTCGCGGCCCCAGCATTTT. This encodes CASKVGSRPQHF.

CDR3 sequence (DNA): TGTGCCAGCAGCTTAGCCCCCGGACTAGCTCACGGTACAGATACGCAGTATTTT. Protein: CASSLAPGLAHGTDTQYF. The gene calls are TRBV11-1 and TRBJ2-3, with 8 bases aligning to TRBD2. The V gene's germline CDR1 is SGHAT and CDR2 FQDESV (reference sequence). J was trimmed by 3 bases and V by 0 bases; bases with no gene match: 11. CDR3 length: 18 residues.

The rearrangement uses TRBV13 and TRBJ1-1, with a tentative D call TRBD1 (6 bases). CDR3 length equals 13 residues. Germline V gene data show CDR1 as PRHDT and CDR2 as FYEKMQ (reference sequence). V was shortened by 1 base and J by 9 bases, with 12 bases between the two germline ends. DNA for the CDR3: TGTGCCAGCAGCTTAGAAGGGGGAGTACAAGCTTTCTTT. It encodes CASSLEGGVQAFF.

This clone was recorded only once. V gene TRBV5-6 combines with J gene TRBJ1-2, with TRBD1 matching 7 bases. Germline-derived CDR1 and CDR2 are SGHDT and YYEEEE. This CDR3 comprises 15 residues. V was pared by 3 bases and J by 8 bases, with 13 bases of the junction left unmatched. The CDR3 here is CASSSMTGRLYGYTF. CDR3 coding DNA: TGTGCCAGCAGCTCGATGACAGGGAGGTTATACGGCTACACCTTC.

This chain joins TRBV5-4 and TRBJ1-2, with 10 bases fitting TRBD1. This CDR3 contains 14 residues. The V and J ends lost 4 bases and 2 bases, in that order; junction bases with no gene match: 2. CDR1 and CDR2 (germline): SGHNT, YYREEE (reference sequence). The CDR3, as DNA: TGTGCCAGCAGCGACAGGGGGCCCAACTATGGCTACACCTTC. Residues: CASSDRGPNYGYTF.

This chain links TRBV9 with TRBJ2-1, with D uncertain. Germline loops: CDR1 SGDLS, CDR2 YYNGEE. V dropped 0 bases and J dropped 3 bases, with 7 bases sitting between them. The CDR3 spans 14 residues. The DNA for the CDR3 is TGTGCCAGCAGCGTAGACGTCCTCTACAATGAGCAGTTCTTC. This translates into CASSVDVLYNEQFF.

This chain joins TRBV6-6 and TRBJ2-7; 7 nucleotides line up with TRBD2. The length of the CDR3 is 15 residues. V lost 5 bases and J lost 3; bases outside the gene matches: 10. CDR1 is MNHNY and CDR2 is SVGAGI in the germline V gene (reference sequence). The CDR3 DNA follows: TGTGCCAGCAGTCCTGATAGTTGGGGGGGCTACGAGCAGTACTTC. It codes for CASSPDSWGGYEQYF.

V and J are TRBV30 and TRBJ2-1; 10 bases fit TRBD2. This CDR3 comprises 15 residues. Per germline, CDR1 GTSNPN and CDR2 SVGIG (reference sequence). The V gene end was trimmed by 0 bases and the J gene end by 7 bases; junction bases not matched to a gene: 6. CDR3 sequence: CAWSVGLAGANEQFF. CDR3 DNA: TGTGCCTGGAGTGTAGGCCTAGCGGGAGCGAATGAGCAGTTCTTC.

The CDR3 spells CASSQGYPSSYNEQFF. CDR3 DNA: TGCGCCAGCAGCCAAGGGTACCCCAGCTCCTACAATGAGCAGTTCTTC. J is TRBJ2-1 and V is TRBV4-1; D gene unclear. The V gene lost 1 base and the J gene lost 0 bases, with 10 bases spanning the gap. Germline V gene lookup returns CDR1 MGHRA and CDR2 YSYEKL. The CDR3 sequence is 16 residues long.

The chain employs TRBV7-2 and TRBJ1-5, with D perhaps matching TRBD1 (5 bases). The V and J ends lost 3 bases and 0 bases respectively, with 12 bases between them. CDR3 length equals 16 residues. Germline V gene sequence: CDR1 SGHTA, CDR2 FQGNSA. The CDR3 loop reads CASSFGKGFSNQPQHF. In nucleotides, the CDR3 is TGTGCCAGCAGCTTCGGCAAGGGGTTTAGCAATCAGCCCCAGCATTTT.

With respect to this clone: In the same sample, other DNA sequences code for this CDR3. The chain employs TRBV15 and TRBJ2-1, with TRBD1 identical over 8 bases. The CDR3 loop spans 15 amino acids. V was pared by 4 bases and J by 1 base, with 3 bases of the junction left unmatched. Germline V gene data show CDR1 as LNHNV and CDR2 as YYDKDF (reference sequence). The CDR3 DNA reads as TGTGCCACCAGCACCGGACAGGGTTCCTACAATGAGCAGTTCTTC. It specifies CATSTGQGSYNEQFF.